This is a list of T cell receptor beta chains from one sample in a study of identical twins. Each CDR3 protein is one row after TCRdb ran MiXCR on the 5' RACE reads. Among approximately 530,000 distinct CDR3 sequences listed, about a fifth were seen once. These data were also reused for a study on yellow fever vaccine responses in identical twins.

Material for sequencing was CD4+ T cells sorted from blood. These receptors all come from a woman aged 18-35 years in good health. The CDR3 runs from the conserved cysteine through the conserved F or W. The D gene is left open where the match is weak. Part of the rows lack a size; the others show once, few, many or a class for expanded clones.

few	TRBV20-1	TRBJ2-4	.	TGCAGTGCCGGAAGGGTCCCTGGAGCAAAAAAAAACATTCAGTACTTC	CSAGRVPGAKKNIQYF
.	TRBV5-1	TRBJ1-2	TRBD1	TGCGCCAGCAGCTTGGAGCAGGGGGCGTTGGGCTACACCTTC	CASSLEQGALGYTF
many	TRBV25-1	TRBJ1-2	.	TGTGCCAGCAGTGAGGGGTTTGGCTACACCTTC	CASSEGFGYTF
.	TRBV15	TRBJ2-3	.	TGTGCCACCAGCAGATCAAAGTCAGATACGCAGTATTTT	CATSRSKSDTQYF
few	TRBV21-1	TRBJ2-3	.	TGTGCCAGCAGCAGGCGGGCGGGTAAGCCCCCAGATACGCAGTATTTT	CASSRRAGKPPDTQYF
.	TRBV25-1	TRBJ2-3	.	TGTGCCAGCAGTGAAAAACGCACAGATACGCAGTATTTT	CASSEKRTDTQYF
.	TRBV21-1	TRBJ2-7	.	TGTGCCAGCACAACAGGGAACTCCTACGAGCAGTACTTC	CASTTGNSYEQYF
.	TRBV5-1	TRBJ2-3	TRBD2	TGCGCCAGCAGGCCCCGGAATTTAGCGGGGAGCACAGATACGCAGTATTTT	CASRPRNLAGSTDTQYF
.	TRBV7-8	TRBJ2-2	TRBD2	TGTGCCAGCAGCCCCTGGACTAGCGGGAGGAGGGACACCGGGGAGCTGTTTTTT	CASSPWTSGRRDTGELFF
few	TRBV20-1	TRBJ2-1	.	TGCAGTGCTAGCCCATCCTCCTACAATGAGCAGTTCTTC	CSASPSSYNEQFF
few	TRBV5-5	TRBJ2-1	TRBD2	TGTGCCAGCAGCCCGCCGACTAGCTACCAAGAGTTCTTC	CASSPPTSYQEFF
few	TRBV18	TRBJ2-1	TRBD1	TGTGCCAGCTCAACCGGGACAGGGCCTGAGCAGTTCTTC	CASSTGTGPEQFF
.	TRBV11-3	TRBJ2-2	TRBD2	TGTGCCAGCAGCTTATCGGGGGGATACACCGGGGAGCTGTTTTTT	CASSLSGGYTGELFF
.	TRBV6-1	TRBJ1-2	.	TGTGCCAGCCCGGGCGGACCCTATGGCTACACCTTC	CASPGGPYGYTF
.	TRBV28	TRBJ2-5	TRBD2	TGTGCCAGCAGTTTAGGGGGACTAGGCCAAGAGACCCAGTACTTC	CASSLGGLGQETQYF
few	TRBV7-7	TRBJ2-1	TRBD2	TGTGCCAGCAGCATCAGCGGGGTTTCCTACAATGAGCAGTTCTTC	CASSISGVSYNEQFF
.	TRBV12-3/TRBV12-4	TRBJ2-1	TRBD2	TGTGCCAGCAGTACCTATAGCGGGAGGGGTGAGCAGTTCTTC	CASSTYSGRGEQFF
few	TRBV20-1	TRBJ2-5	.	TGCAGTGCTAGAGAAGTCCAGGCATCTTTACCCCAGTACTTC	CSAREVQASLPQYF
.	TRBV24-1	TRBJ2-5	.	TGTGCCACCAGTGACGGCGGGACCCAGTACTTC	CATSDGGTQYF
.	TRBV6-2/TRBV6-3	TRBJ2-4	.	TGTGCCAGCAGTCACACACAGATTCTAGCCAAAAACATTCAGTACTTC	CASSHTQILAKNIQYF
.	TRBV20-1	TRBJ2-7	.	TGCAGTGCTGGGAACGCGGAGCAGTACTTC	CSAGNAEQYF
.	TRBV12-3/TRBV12-4	TRBJ2-6	.	TGTGCCAGCAGTAGACGTGTCGCAGGCTCTGGGGCCAACGTCCTGACTTTC	CASSRRVAGSGANVLTF
few	TRBV2	TRBJ2-3	.	TGTGCCAGCAGTGTGGCCCGGGATACGCAGTATTTT	CASSVARDTQYF
few	TRBV5-8	TRBJ1-2	TRBD1	TGTGCCAGCACCCTCTACCAGAGACAGGGCGGGTATGGCTACACCTTC	CASTLYQRQGGYGYTF
few	TRBV4-2	TRBJ2-1	TRBD2	TGTGCCAGCAGCCAAGAGGCTAGCGGGGGGAAATTCAATGAGCAGTTCTTC	CASSQEASGGKFNEQFF
.	TRBV6-5	TRBJ1-1	TRBD1	TGTGCCAGCAGTTTTCCGGGACAGGGGTGGACTGAAGCTTTCTTT	CASSFPGQGWTEAFF
.	TRBV20-1	TRBJ2-2	TRBD2	TGCAGTGCCCTAGCGGGGGGGAACACCGGGGAGCTGTTTTTT	CSALAGGNTGELFF
.	TRBV3-1	TRBJ2-7	TRBD2	TGTGCCAGCAGCCAAGGGCTAGCGGGGAAATACGAGCAGTACTTC	CASSQGLAGKYEQYF
few	TRBV4-2	TRBJ2-3	TRBD2	TGTGCCAGCAGCCAAGATATAGCGGGGGACACAGATACGCAGTATTTT	CASSQDIAGDTDTQYF
few	TRBV12-3/TRBV12-4	TRBJ2-1	TRBD2	TGTGCCAGCAGTCCACCACGGGTTAGCGGGAGAACTGAGCAGTTCTTC	CASSPPRVSGRTEQFF
.	TRBV5-1	TRBJ2-5	TRBD1	TGCGCCAGCAGCGCGCAAACAGGGGTAGGAGAGACCCAGTACTTC	CASSAQTGVGETQYF
.	TRBV6-5	TRBJ1-2	.	TGTGCCAGCAGTTACTCCGACAGGCCCAATGGCTACACCTTC	CASSYSDRPNGYTF
.	TRBV2	TRBJ1-1	.	TGTGCCAGCAGGGGTTCTATGATCACTGAAGCTTTCTTT	CASRGSMITEAFF
.	TRBV3-1	TRBJ2-7	TRBD1	TGTGCCAGCAGCCAAGTGGGACAGTCGGGAGAGCAGTACTTC	CASSQVGQSGEQYF
few	TRBV20-1	TRBJ2-7	TRBD2	TGCAGTGCAAGACTAGCGGGAGGTAGCTACGAGCAGTACTTC	CSARLAGGSYEQYF
.	TRBV11-3	TRBJ2-1	TRBD2	TGTGCCAGCAGCTTACTAGTGCGGGAGTTCCACAATGAGCAGTTCTTC	CASSLLVREFHNEQFF
.	TRBV6-1	TRBJ2-5	TRBD1	TGTGCCAGCCAACAGGGGGGGACCCAGTACTTC	CASQQGGTQYF
.	TRBV11-2	TRBJ2-2	TRBD1	TGTGCCAGCAGCTCGTACAGGGGAACCGGGGAGCTGTTTTTT	CASSSYRGTGELFF
.	TRBV12-3/TRBV12-4	TRBJ1-3	.	TGTGCCAGCAGTCCGACCTACAGGGTTGGAAACACCATATATTTT	CASSPTYRVGNTIYF
.	TRBV11-2	TRBJ1-6	.	TGTGCCAGCAGCGCGGACAGTAATAATTCACCCCTCCACTTT	CASSADSNNSPLHF
few	TRBV5-5	TRBJ2-7	.	TGTGCCAGCAGCTCAGGACGGGAATCGTACGAGCAGTACTTC	CASSSGRESYEQYF
.	TRBV12-3/TRBV12-4	TRBJ1-2	.	TGTGCCAGCAGTCCCCGACGGGTCGGGACGACTAACTATGGCTACACCTTC	CASSPRRVGTTNYGYTF
.	TRBV28	TRBJ2-3	.	TGTGCCACCCAGCGTACAGACACAGATACGCAGTATTTT	CATQRTDTDTQYF
.	TRBV20-1	TRBJ1-4	TRBD1	TGCAGTGCTAGACCATTACAGGGGATGGGGGAAAAACTGTTTTTT	CSARPLQGMGEKLFF
.	TRBV12-3/TRBV12-4	TRBJ2-1	TRBD2	TGTGCCAGCAGTTTTCGGGGCGGGAGGGCCTCAAGGAATGAGCAGTTCTTC	CASSFRGGRASRNEQFF